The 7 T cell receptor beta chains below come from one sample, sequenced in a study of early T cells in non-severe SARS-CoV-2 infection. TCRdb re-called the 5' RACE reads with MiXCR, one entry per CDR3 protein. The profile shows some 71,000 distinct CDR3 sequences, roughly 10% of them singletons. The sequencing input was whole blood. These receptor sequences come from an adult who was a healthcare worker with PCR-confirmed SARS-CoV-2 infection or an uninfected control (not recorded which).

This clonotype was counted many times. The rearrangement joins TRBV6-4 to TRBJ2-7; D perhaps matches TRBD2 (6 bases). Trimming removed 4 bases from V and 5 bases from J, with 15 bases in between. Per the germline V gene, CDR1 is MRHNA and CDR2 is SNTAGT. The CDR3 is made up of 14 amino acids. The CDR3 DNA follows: TGTGCCAGCAGTGTTATGGCGGGATCGAACGAGCAGTACTTC. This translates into CASSVMAGSNEQYF.

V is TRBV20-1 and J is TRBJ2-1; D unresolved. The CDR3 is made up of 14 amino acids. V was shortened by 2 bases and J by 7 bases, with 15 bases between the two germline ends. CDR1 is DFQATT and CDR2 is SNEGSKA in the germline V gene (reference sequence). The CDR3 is CSARYLRSGNEQFF. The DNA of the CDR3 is TGCAGTGCTAGATATCTTCGCTCCGGGAATGAGCAGTTCTTC.

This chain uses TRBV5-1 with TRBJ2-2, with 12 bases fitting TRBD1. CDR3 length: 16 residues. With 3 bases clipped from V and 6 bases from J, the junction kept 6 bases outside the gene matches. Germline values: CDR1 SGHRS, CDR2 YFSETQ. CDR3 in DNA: TGCGCCAGCAGCTGGACGGGACAGGGGGCCTCCGGGGAGCTGTTTTTT. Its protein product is CASSWTGQGASGELFF.

The CDR3, as DNA: TGTGCCAGCAGTCGGAGGACAGGCGACTATGGCTACACCTTC. This encodes CASSRRTGDYGYTF. This chain joins TRBV6-5 and TRBJ1-2, with 7 nucleotides matching TRBD1. The junction had 6 bases not matched to a gene; V was cut back by 5 bases and J by 3 bases. CDR1 is MNHEY, CDR2 SVGAGI, per germline. CDR3 length: 14 amino acids.

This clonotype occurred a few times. Written as DNA, the CDR3 is TGTGCCAGCAGCTTGAATACAGGGGTTGAGTTCTTC. The encoded protein is CASSLNTGVEFF. V and J are TRBV5-4 and TRBJ2-1, with 7 nucleotides matching TRBD1. Germline trimming cut 1 base from V and 14 bases from J; bases unmatched to any gene: 6. CDR3 length: 12 amino acids. Germline V gene lookup returns CDR1 SGHNT and CDR2 YYREEE (reference sequence).

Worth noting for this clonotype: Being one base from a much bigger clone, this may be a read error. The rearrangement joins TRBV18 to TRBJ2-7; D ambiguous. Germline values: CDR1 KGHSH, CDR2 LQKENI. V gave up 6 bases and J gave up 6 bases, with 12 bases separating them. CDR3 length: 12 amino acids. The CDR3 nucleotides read TGTGCCAGCTCCTCGTCGAGCCGCGAGCAGTACTTC. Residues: CASSSSSREQYF.

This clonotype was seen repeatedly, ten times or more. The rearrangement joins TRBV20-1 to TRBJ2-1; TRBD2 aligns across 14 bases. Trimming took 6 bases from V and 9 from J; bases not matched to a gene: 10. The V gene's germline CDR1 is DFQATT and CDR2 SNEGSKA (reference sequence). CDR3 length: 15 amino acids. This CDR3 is CSALKPGLAGVEQFF. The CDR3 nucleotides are TGCAGTGCCTTAAAACCGGGACTAGCGGGAGTTGAGCAGTTCTTC.